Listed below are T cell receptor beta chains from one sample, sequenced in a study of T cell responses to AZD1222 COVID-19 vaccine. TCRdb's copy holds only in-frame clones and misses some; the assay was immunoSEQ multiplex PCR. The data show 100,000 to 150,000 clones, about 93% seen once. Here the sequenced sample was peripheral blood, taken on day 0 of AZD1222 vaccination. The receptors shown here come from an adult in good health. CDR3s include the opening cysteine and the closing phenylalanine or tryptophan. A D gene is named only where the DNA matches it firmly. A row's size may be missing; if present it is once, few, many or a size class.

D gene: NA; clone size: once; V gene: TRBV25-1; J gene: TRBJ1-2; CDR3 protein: CASSVLWGGYTF; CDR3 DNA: TGTGCCAGCAGTGTGTTGTGGGGTGGCTACACCTTC
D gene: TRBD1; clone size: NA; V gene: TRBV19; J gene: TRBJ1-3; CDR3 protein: CASSQTGGGNTIYF; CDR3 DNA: TGTGCCAGTAGCCAGACAGGGGGAGGAAACACCATATATTTT
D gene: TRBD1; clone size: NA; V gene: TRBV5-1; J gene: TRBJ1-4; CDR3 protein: CASSSTGATNEKLFF; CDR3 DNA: TGCGCCAGCAGCTCAACAGGGGCAACTAATGAAAAACTGTTTTTT
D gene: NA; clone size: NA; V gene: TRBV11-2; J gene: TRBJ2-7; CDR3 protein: CASSTISGEQYF; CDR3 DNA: TGTGCCAGCAGCACGATCTCTGGCGAGCAGTACTTC
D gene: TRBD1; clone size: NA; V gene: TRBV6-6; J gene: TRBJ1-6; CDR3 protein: CASSYNSGTGSSPLHF; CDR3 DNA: TGTGCCAGCAGCTATAACAGTGGGACAGGGTCTTCACCCCTCCACTTT
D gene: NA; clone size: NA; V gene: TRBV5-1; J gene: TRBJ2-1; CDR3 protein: CASSPLANGNEQFF; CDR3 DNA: TGCGCCAGCAGCCCGCTAGCGAACGGCAATGAGCAGTTCTTC
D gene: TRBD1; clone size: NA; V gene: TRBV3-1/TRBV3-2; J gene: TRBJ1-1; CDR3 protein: CASSRQGGDTEAFF; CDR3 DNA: TGTGCCAGCAGCCGACAGGGGGGTGACACTGAAGCTTTCTTT
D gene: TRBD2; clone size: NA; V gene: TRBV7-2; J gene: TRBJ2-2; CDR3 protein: CASSPPGLAVNTGELFF; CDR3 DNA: TGTGCCAGCAGCCCCCCTGGACTAGCGGTTAACACCGGGGAGCTGTTTTTT
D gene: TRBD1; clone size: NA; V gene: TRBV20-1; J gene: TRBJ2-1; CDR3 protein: CSASPSGRGPSPRAYNEQFF; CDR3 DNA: TGCAGTGCTAGTCCCTCTGGCAGGGGGCCTTCCCCTAGGGCCTACAATGAGCAGTTCTTC
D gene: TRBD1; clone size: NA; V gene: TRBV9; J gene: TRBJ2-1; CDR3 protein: CASARDRVNEQFF; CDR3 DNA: TGTGCCAGCGCCCGGGACAGGGTTAATGAGCAGTTCTTC
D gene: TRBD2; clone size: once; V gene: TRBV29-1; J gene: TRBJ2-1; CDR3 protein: CSVTKREVGNNEQFF; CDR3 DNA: TGCAGCGTTACCAAGCGGGAGGTTGGGAACAATGAGCAGTTCTTC
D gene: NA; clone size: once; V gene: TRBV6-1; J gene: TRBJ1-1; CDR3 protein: CASSDRDRSEAFF; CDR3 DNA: TGTGCCAGCAGTGATCGCGACAGGTCTGAAGCTTTCTTT
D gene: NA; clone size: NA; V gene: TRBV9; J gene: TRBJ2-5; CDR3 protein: CASSVAAGLQETQYF; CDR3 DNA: TGTGCCAGCAGCGTAGCTGCAGGTCTCCAAGAGACCCAGTACTTC
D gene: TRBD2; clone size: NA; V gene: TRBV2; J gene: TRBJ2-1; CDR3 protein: CASSPSGSLDNEQFF; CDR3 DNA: TGTGCCAGCAGTCCTAGCGGGAGTTTGGACAATGAGCAGTTCTTC
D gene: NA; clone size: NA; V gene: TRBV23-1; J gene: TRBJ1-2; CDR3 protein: CATRINGYTF; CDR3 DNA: TGCGCCACTAGAATCAATGGCTACACCTTC
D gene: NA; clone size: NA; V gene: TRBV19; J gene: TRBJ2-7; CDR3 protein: CASSIDESSSYEQYF; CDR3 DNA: TGTGCCAGTAGTATAGATGAGTCGAGCTCCTACGAGCAGTACTTC
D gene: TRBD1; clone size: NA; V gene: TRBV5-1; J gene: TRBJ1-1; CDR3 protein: CASSLGDRGMNTEAFF; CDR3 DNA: TGCGCCAGCAGCTTGGGGGACAGGGGCATGAACACTGAAGCTTTCTTT
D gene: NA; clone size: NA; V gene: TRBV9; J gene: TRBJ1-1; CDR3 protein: CASGRPGEDTEAFF; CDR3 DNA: TGTGCCAGCGGCCGCCCGGGGGAGGACACTGAAGCTTTCTTT
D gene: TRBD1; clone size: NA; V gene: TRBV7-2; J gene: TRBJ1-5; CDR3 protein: CASSSTGGNQPQHF; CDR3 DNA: TGTGCCAGCAGCTCGACAGGGGGGAATCAGCCCCAGCATTTT
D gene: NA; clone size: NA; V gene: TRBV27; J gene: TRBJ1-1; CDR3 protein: CASSLGGVVNTEAFF; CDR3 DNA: TGTGCCAGCAGTTTGGGGGGGGTGGTGAACACTGAAGCTTTCTTT
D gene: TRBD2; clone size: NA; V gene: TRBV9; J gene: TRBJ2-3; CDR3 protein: CASSGGDGTDTQYF; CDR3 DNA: TGTGCCAGCTCGGGGGGGGACGGCACAGATACGCAGTATTTT
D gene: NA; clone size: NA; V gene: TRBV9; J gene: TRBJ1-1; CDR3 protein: CASSLVGGDTEAFF; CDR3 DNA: TGTGCCAGCAGCCTGGTGGGGGGTGACACTGAAGCTTTCTTT
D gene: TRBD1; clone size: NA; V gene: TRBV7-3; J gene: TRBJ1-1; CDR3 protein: CASSREGQASNAEAFF; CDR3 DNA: TGTGCCAGCAGCCGGGAAGGACAGGCCTCTAACGCTGAAGCTTTCTTT
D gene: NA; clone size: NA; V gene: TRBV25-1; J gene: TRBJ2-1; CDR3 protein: CASSGASAGEQFF; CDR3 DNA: TGTGCCAGCAGTGGGGCGTCGGCGGGTGAGCAGTTCTTC
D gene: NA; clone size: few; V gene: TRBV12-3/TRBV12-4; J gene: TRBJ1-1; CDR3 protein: CASTLQGSTEAFF; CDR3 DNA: TGTGCCAGCACCCTACAGGGAAGCACTGAAGCTTTCTTT
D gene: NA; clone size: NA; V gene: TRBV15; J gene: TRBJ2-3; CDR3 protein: CATSGGSSGYTDTQYF; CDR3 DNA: TGTGCCACCAGCGGTGGAAGTAGCGGCTACACAGATACGCAGTATTTT
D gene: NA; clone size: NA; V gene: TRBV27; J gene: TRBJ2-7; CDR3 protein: CASSPGLTYEQYF; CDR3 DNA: TGTGCCAGCAGCCCGGGGCTGACCTACGAGCAGTACTTC
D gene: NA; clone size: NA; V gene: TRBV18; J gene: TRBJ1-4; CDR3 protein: CASSTGLGEKLFF; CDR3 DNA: TGTGCCAGCTCTACAGGGTTGGGTGAAAAACTGTTTTTT
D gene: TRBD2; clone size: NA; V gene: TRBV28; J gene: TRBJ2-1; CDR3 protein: CASSSLAGSSYNEQFF; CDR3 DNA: TGTGCCAGCAGTTCCCTAGCGGGGAGCTCCTACAATGAGCAGTTCTTC
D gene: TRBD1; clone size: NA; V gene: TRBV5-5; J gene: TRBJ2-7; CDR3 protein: CASSLSRGYSEQYF; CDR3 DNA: TGTGCCAGCAGCTTATCCAGGGGGTATAGCGAGCAGTACTTC
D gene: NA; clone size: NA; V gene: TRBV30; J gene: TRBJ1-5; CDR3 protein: CAWSAGIRNQPQHF; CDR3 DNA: TGTGCCTGGAGTGCGGGGATCCGCAATCAGCCCCAGCATTTT
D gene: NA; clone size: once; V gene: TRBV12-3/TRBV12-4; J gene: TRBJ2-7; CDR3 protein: CASGQTVSYEQYF; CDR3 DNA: TGTGCCAGCGGTCAGACTGTATCCTACGAGCAGTACTTC
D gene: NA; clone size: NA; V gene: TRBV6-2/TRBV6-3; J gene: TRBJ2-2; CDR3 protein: CASSTERAGTGELFF; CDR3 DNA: TGTGCCAGCAGTACAGAGCGGGCGGGCACCGGGGAGCTGTTTTTT
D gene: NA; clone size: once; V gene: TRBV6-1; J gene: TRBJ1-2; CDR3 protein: CASSELKGNYGYTF; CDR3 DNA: TGTGCCAGCAGTGAACTTAAAGGGAACTATGGCTACACCTTC
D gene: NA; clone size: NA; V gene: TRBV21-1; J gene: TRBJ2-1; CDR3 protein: CASSRRPTGCWDEQFF; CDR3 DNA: TGTGCCAGCAGCCGCAGGCCGACAGGGTGTTGGGATGAGCAGTTCTTC
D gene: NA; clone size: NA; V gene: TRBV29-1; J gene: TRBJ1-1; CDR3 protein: CSGGTSEAFF; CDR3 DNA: TGCAGCGGCGGGACTTCTGAAGCTTTCTTT
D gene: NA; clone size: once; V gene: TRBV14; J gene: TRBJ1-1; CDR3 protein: CASSQVPGTEAFF; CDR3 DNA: TGTGCCAGCAGCCAAGTCCCGGGCACTGAAGCTTTCTTT
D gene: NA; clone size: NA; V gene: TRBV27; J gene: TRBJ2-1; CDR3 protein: CASSLGRGNEQFF; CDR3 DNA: TGTGCCAGCAGTTTGGGCAGGGGCAATGAGCAGTTCTTC
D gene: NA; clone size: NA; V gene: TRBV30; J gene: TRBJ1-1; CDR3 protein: CAWSVHGNEAFF; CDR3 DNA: TGTGCCTGGAGTGTACACGGTAATGAAGCTTTCTTT
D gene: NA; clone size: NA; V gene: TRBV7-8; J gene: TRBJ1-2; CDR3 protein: CASSPGGYGYTF; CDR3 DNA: TGTGCCAGCAGTCCTGGGGGCTATGGCTACACCTTC
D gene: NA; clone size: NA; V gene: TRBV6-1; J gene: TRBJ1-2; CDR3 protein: CASSEGDNYGYTF; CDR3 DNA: TGTGCCAGCAGTGAGGGGGATAACTATGGCTACACCTTC
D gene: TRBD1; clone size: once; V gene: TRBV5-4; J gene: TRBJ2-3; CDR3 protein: CASSLGDRGWADTQYF; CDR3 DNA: TGTGCCAGCAGCTTGGGGGACAGGGGATGGGCAGATACGCAGTATTTT